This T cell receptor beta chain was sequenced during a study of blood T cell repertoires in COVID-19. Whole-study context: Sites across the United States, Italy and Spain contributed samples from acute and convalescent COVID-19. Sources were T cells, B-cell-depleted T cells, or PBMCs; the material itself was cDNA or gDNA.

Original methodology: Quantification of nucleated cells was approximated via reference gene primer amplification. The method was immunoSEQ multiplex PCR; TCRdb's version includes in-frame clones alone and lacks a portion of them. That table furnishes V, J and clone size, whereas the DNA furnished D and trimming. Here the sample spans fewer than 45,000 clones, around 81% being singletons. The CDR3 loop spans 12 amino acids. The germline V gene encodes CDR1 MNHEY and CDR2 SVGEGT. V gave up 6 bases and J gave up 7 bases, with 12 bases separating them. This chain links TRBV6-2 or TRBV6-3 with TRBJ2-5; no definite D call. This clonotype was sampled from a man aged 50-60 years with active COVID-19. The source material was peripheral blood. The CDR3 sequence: CASSQTSGTQYF. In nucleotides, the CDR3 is TGTGCCAGCAGCCAAACATCTGGGACCCAGTACTTC.